The clone carrying this T cell receptor beta chain was detected only a few times. Antigen: not known. V gave up 6 bases and J gave up 8 bases; unmatched junction bases: 9. Germline V gene lookup returns CDR1 MNHNY and CDR2 SVGAGI (reference sequence). The CDR3 is made up of 15 amino acids. These data originate in a study of cytomegalovirus exposure and HLA in healthy donors. In the study overall: Sequencing of roughly 180 million T cells in an earlier analysis found 90 million to 120 million unique TCR beta sequences. General study points: Segments of the TCR beta V type were, in most cases, productive about 90% or about 30% of the time in an earlier analysis. TCR beta chain V- and J-gene trimming was linked, in a later analysis, to a missense variant in DCLRE1C. Within a later analysis, the majority of CMV-associated TCR beta chains appeared HLA-restricted.

A multiplex PCR was run with 60 Vbeta primers and 13 Jbeta primers. Using immunoSEQ multiplex PCR, the repertoire was profiled, and TCRdb retains in-frame clones only, with some absent. The table has approximately 150,000 clones, more than 55% seen once. The gene calls are TRBV6-6 and TRBJ2-2; 10 bases map to TRBD2. The sample comprised PBMCs. This receptor was taken from a woman aged 55-70 years in good health and CMV-seronegative. The CDR3 is CASSYLAGGFGELFF. The CDR3 DNA follows: TGTGCCAGCAGCTATTTAGCGGGAGGTTTTGGGGAGCTGTTTTTT.